The rows below give T cell receptor beta chains drawn from one sample of a study of T cells after yellow fever vaccination. From the 5' RACE reads, TCRdb called clonotypes with MiXCR, one entry per CDR3 protein. The repertoire holds some 420,000 distinct CDR3 sequences, around 20% seen once, with 15% to 20% in the top ten. This specimen consisted of PBMCs, obtained before the yellow fever booster vaccination. The receptors stem from a man aged 18 to 30 who received the YFV17D yellow fever vaccine. Both conserved end residues are part of each CDR3. The D gene is left open where the match is weak. Expanded clones are given a class, and other clones once, few, many or no size at all.

clone size,D gene,J gene,V gene,CDR3 protein,CDR3 DNA
few,TRBD2,TRBJ2-2,TRBV20-1,CSARRGGAGELFF,TGCAGTGCTAGGCGGGGGGGTGCCGGGGAGCTGTTTTTT
.,TRBD1,TRBJ1-1,TRBV12-3/TRBV12-4,CASRYRTGRTEAFF,TGTGCCAGCAGATACAGGACAGGGAGGACTGAAGCTTTCTTT
few,.,TRBJ2-2,TRBV7-2,CASSLYRGTNTGELFF,TGTGCCAGCAGCTTATATCGGGGCACGAACACCGGGGAGCTGTTTTTT
few,.,TRBJ1-5,TRBV7-2,CASSSRPPYQPQHF,TGTGCCAGCAGCTCCAGGCCGCCTTATCAGCCCCAGCATTTT
many,.,TRBJ2-1,TRBV27,CASSLSEYNEQFF,TGTGCCAGCAGTTTATCTGAGTACAATGAGCAGTTCTTC
many,.,TRBJ1-1,TRBV29-1,CSVSPGNTEAFF,TGCAGCGTTAGCCCTGGGAACACTGAAGCTTTCTTT
few,.,TRBJ2-7,TRBV20-1,CSARDGEQYF,TGCAGTGCTAGAGATGGCGAGCAGTACTTC
.,TRBD1,TRBJ1-2,TRBV5-1,CASSLEGQVWYGYTF,TGCGCCAGCAGCCTGGAGGGACAGGTTTGGTATGGCTACACCTTC
many,.,TRBJ2-3,TRBV20-1,CSVPTGGTDTQYF,TGCAGTGTCCCGACAGGTGGCACAGATACGCAGTATTTT
.,TRBD1,TRBJ1-2,TRBV5-1,CASSPTPGQDYGYTF,TGCGCCAGCAGCCCTACCCCTGGACAGGACTATGGCTACACCTTC
many,.,TRBJ1-4,TRBV6-2/TRBV6-3,CASSPADEKLFF,TGTGCCAGCAGTCCCGCGGATGAAAAACTGTTTTTT
.,.,TRBJ1-1,TRBV25-1,CASSEQYEAFF,TGTGCCAGCAGTGAACAATACGAAGCTTTCTTT
.,.,TRBJ2-2,TRBV19,CASSMIPGRSTGELFF,TGTGCCAGTAGTATGATTCCGGGAAGGTCGACCGGGGAGCTGTTTTTT
few,TRBD2,TRBJ2-5,TRBV12-5,CASGLVLAQETQYF,TGTGCTAGTGGTTTGGTACTAGCGCAAGAGACCCAGTACTTC
few,TRBD2,TRBJ2-5,TRBV20-1,CSAPGLAGGQETQYF,TGCAGTGCTCCGGGACTAGCGGGGGGGCAGGAGACCCAGTACTTC
.,TRBD1,TRBJ2-1,TRBV2,CASRPRDRAHNEQFF,TGTGCCAGCAGACCCCGGGACAGGGCACACAATGAGCAGTTCTTC
.,.,TRBJ1-2,TRBV7-2,CASRDAGVNYGYTF,TGTGCCAGCAGGGACGCCGGGGTTAACTATGGCTACACCTTC
.,.,TRBJ1-5,TRBV20-1,CSARQRNQPQHF,TGCAGTGCTAGACAGCGCAATCAGCCCCAGCATTTT
.,TRBD2,TRBJ2-1,TRBV12-5,CASGSRVAGPYNEQFF,TGTGCTAGTGGCTCGAGGGTAGCGGGGCCGTACAATGAGCAGTTCTTC
.,.,TRBJ2-5,TRBV28,CASSGVQTRHLETQYF,TGTGCCAGCAGTGGGGTCCAGACTAGGCATCTGGAGACCCAGTACTTC
many,TRBD1,TRBJ1-2,TRBV7-9,CASSLPDREGGYTF,TGTGCCAGCAGCTTACCCGACAGGGAAGGTGGCTACACCTTC
.,.,TRBJ2-3,TRBV18,CASSPRPGVGTDTQYF,TGTGCCAGCTCACCACGGCCAGGGGTGGGCACAGATACGCAGTATTTT
.,.,TRBJ1-1,TRBV20-1,CSARVGGTVNTEAFF,TGCAGTGCTAGAGTGGGGGGGACGGTGAACACTGAAGCTTTCTTT
.,TRBD2,TRBJ2-5,TRBV7-2,CASSQGASGQETQYF,TGTGCCAGCAGCCAAGGGGCTAGCGGACAAGAGACCCAGTACTTC
.,.,TRBJ1-5,TRBV27,CASSLNWNQPQHF,TGTGCCAGCAGTTTGAACTGGAATCAGCCCCAGCATTTT
.,.,TRBJ2-7,TRBV4-1,CASSQNRGDEQYF,TGCGCCAGCAGCCAAAACCGAGGCGACGAGCAGTACTTC
few,.,TRBJ1-2,TRBV6-2/TRBV6-3,CASSLLMGDWTF,TGTGCCAGCAGTTTGCTGATGGGGGATTGGACCTTC
.,TRBD1,TRBJ2-2,TRBV6-2/TRBV6-3,CASTPEGTGETGELFF,TGTGCCAGCACGCCCGAGGGGACAGGGGAAACCGGGGAGCTGTTTTTT
.,TRBD1,TRBJ1-2,TRBV6-6,CASREPTGGYGYTF,TGTGCCAGCAGGGAACCGACAGGGGGCTATGGCTACACCTTC
few,.,TRBJ2-7,TRBV20-1,CSAPISGDLEQYF,TGCAGTGCCCCCATTTCAGGGGACCTCGAGCAGTACTTC
.,.,TRBJ2-7,TRBV7-2,CASSPNRDQGQYF,TGTGCCAGCAGCCCCAACCGGGACCAGGGGCAGTACTTC
.,.,TRBJ2-3,TRBV18,CASSPPGQGPATQYF,TGTGCCAGCTCACCACCGGGGCAGGGGCCTGCTACGCAGTATTTT
.,.,TRBJ1-6,TRBV5-1,CASSLAMGGVYNSPLHF,TGCGCCAGCAGCTTGGCAATGGGAGGTGTTTACAATTCACCCCTCCACTTT
few,TRBD2,TRBJ2-3,TRBV5-1,CASSVGTSGGAAKDTQYF,TGCGCCAGCAGCGTAGGGACTAGCGGGGGGGCCGCGAAAGATACGCAGTATTTT
.,TRBD1,TRBJ2-7,TRBV20-1,CSAQTDRGAYEQYF,TGCAGTGCTCAAACGGACAGGGGTGCCTACGAGCAGTACTTC
few,.,TRBJ2-4,TRBV12-5,CASGLVLGGRTLSAKNIQYF,TGTGCTAGTGGTTTGGTTTTGGGGGGTCGAACTCTTTCAGCCAAAAACATTCAGTACTTC
.,.,TRBJ2-2,TRBV5-1,CASSLVGDDGELFF,TGCGCCAGCAGCTTGGTGGGAGATGACGGGGAGCTGTTTTTT
few,.,TRBJ2-1,TRBV24-1,CATRPGLGDGYNEQFF,TGTGCCACCAGGCCCGGACTCGGAGACGGATACAATGAGCAGTTCTTC
.,TRBD1,TRBJ2-1,TRBV19,CASKLPGGSYNEQFF,TGTGCCAGCAAGCTCCCAGGGGGCTCCTACAATGAGCAGTTCTTC
.,.,TRBJ2-2,TRBV4-1,CASSQVQRSGTGELFF,TGCGCCAGCAGCCAAGTTCAGAGGTCGGGCACCGGGGAGCTGTTTTTT
.,.,TRBJ2-7,TRBV4-2,CASSQGDRLDRYEQYF,TGTGCCAGCAGCCAAGGGGACCGACTGGATCGCTACGAGCAGTACTTC
.,.,TRBJ2-7,TRBV7-2,CASSPTEQYF,TGTGCCAGCAGCCCGACCGAGCAGTACTTC
.,.,TRBJ2-7,TRBV7-9,CASSPKPPNHYEQYF,TGTGCCAGCAGCCCTAAACCCCCTAACCACTACGAGCAGTACTTC
once,.,TRBJ1-1,TRBV2,CASTVNTEAFF,TGTGCCAGCACAGTCAACACTGAAGCTTTCTTT
many,TRBD1,TRBJ2-4,TRBV6-5,CASRPAGQGPGNIQYF,TGTGCCAGCAGGCCTGCAGGACAGGGGCCAGGAAACATTCAGTACTTC
few,.,TRBJ2-3,TRBV7-6,CASSLGPPIGASTDTQYF,TGTGCCAGCAGCTTAGGACCCCCGATCGGGGCTAGCACAGATACGCAGTATTTT
.,.,TRBJ1-1,TRBV7-2,CASLPWVRPNTEAFF,TGTGCCAGCTTACCCTGGGTTAGGCCGAACACTGAAGCTTTCTTT
.,.,TRBJ1-2,TRBV18,CASSPPSREEGYTF,TGTGCCAGCTCACCACCGAGCCGGGAGGAGGGCTACACCTTC
many,TRBD2,TRBJ2-1,TRBV7-2,CASSPGTSDYNEQFF,TGTGCCAGCAGCCCCGGGACTAGCGACTACAATGAGCAGTTCTTC
few,.,TRBJ2-7,TRBV9,CASSPDSRYYEQYF,TGTGCCAGCAGCCCCGACAGCCGCTACTACGAGCAGTACTTC
few,.,TRBJ1-1,TRBV5-6,CASSLIGTEAFF,TGTGCCAGCAGCTTGATAGGGACTGAAGCTTTCTTT
.,TRBD2,TRBJ2-5,TRBV27,CASRTLAGETQYF,TGTGCCAGCAGGACCCTAGCGGGGGAGACCCAGTACTTC
.,.,TRBJ2-5,TRBV19,CASSMLIQETQYF,TGTGCCAGTAGTATGTTGATCCAAGAGACCCAGTACTTC
few,.,TRBJ2-3,TRBV5-1,CASRSQVSTDTQYF,TGCGCCAGCAGAAGTCAGGTCAGCACAGATACGCAGTATTTT